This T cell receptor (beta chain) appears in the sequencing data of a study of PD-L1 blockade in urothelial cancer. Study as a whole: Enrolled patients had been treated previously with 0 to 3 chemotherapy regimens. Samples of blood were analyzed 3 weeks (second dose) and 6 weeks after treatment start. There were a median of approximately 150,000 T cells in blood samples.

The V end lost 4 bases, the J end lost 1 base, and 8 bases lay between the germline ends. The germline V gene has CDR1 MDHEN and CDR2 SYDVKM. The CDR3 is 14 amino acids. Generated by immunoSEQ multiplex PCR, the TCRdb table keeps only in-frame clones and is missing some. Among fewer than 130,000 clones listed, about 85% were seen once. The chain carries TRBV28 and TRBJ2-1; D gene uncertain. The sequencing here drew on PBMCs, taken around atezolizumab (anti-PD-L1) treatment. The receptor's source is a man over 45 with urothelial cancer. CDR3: CASSSLNSYNEQFF. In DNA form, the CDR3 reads TGTGCCAGCAGTTCCCTTAATTCCTACAATGAGCAGTTCTTC.